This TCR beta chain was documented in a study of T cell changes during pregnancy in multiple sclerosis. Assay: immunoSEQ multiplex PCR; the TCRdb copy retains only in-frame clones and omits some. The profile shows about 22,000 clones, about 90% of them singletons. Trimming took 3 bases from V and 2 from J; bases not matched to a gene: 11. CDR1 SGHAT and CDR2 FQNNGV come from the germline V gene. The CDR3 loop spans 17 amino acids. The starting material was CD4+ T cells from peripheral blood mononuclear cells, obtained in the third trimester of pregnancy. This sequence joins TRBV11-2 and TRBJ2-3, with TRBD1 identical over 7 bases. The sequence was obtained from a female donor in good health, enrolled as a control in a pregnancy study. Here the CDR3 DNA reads TGTGCCAGCAGCTTCTGGGACAGCCTCATCCTCACAGATACGCAGTATTTT. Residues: CASSFWDSLILTDTQYF.